This TCR beta chain was captured in a study of T-cell memory formation after mild COVID-19. Looking at the study overall: For the most part, TCR clusters were specific to one donor. Study findings and constraints: Whereas later expanders leaned CD4+, clones contracting day 15 to 85 showed a balanced CD4/CD8 makeup. Pre-infection memory carried some responding clones, suggesting that cross-reactive memory joined.

This clonotype was found many times. Its antigen is unidentified. V gave up 8 bases and J gave up 3 bases; unmatched junction bases: 12. CDR3 size: 16 residues. With constant-segment primers, 5'RACE yielded cDNA libraries of TCR alpha and TCR beta that carried sample barcodes and UMIs. TCRdb called the 5' RACE reads again in MiXCR, with one record for every CDR3 protein. The data hold fewer than 350,000 distinct CDR3 sequences, with over 15% observed a single time. The sequence derives from a man aged 18 to 29 who had mild COVID-19 (a few samples of this study predate the infection). Cell type and time point are not known. The specimen was PBMCs or a T cell subset sorted from them (not recorded which). The rearrangement joins TRBV12-3 or TRBV12-4 to TRBJ1-3; 8 bases line up with TRBD1. CDR3 residues: CASGTGTGYGGNTIYF. The CDR3 nucleotides read TGTGCCAGCGGCACGGGGACAGGATACGGTGGAAACACCATATATTTT.